This entry concerns a single T cell receptor beta chain. This entry comes from a study of blood T cell repertoires in COVID-19. Study at large: In each case, the material was cDNA or gDNA derived from T cells, B-cell-depleted T cells, or PBMCs.

Under the authors' procedure: Scientists estimated how many nucleated cells there were by amplifying reference gene primers. The table came from immunoSEQ multiplex PCR; TCRdb's copy has only in-frame clones and leaves some out. V, J and clone size were drawn from that table, and D and trimming were deduced from the DNA. The table lists a few hundred thousand clones, roughly 80% of them singletons. The CDR3 covers 15 residues. CDR1 is SGHNT and CDR2 is YENEEA in the germline V gene. The trim removed 2 bases at V and 6 bases at J, leaving 8 bases unmatched. The sequencing sample was made of PBMCs or T cells enriched from blood (not recorded which). This receptor was identified in a man between 35 and 55 years old who had been exposed to COVID-19. The gene calls are TRBV11-3 and TRBJ2-3; 7 positions agree with TRBD2. In DNA, the CDR3 is TGTGCCAGCAGCTTACAGAGCGGGATTGGGGATACGCAGTATTTT. This translates into CASSLQSGIGDTQYF.